These 25 T cell receptor beta chains came from one sample sequenced in a study of neoadjuvant nivolumab and ipilimumab in lung cancer. Assay: immunoSEQ multiplex PCR; the TCRdb copy retains only in-frame clones and omits some. The data contain about 20,000 clones, around 82% of them singletons. Sequencing used tumor tissue, obtained after neoadjuvant nivolumab, alone or with ipilimumab, at or shortly before surgery. The receptors stem from an adult with non-small cell lung cancer.

The V call is TRBV7-3, the J call TRBJ1-4; D is possibly TRBD1 (5 bases). This CDR3 is 19 amino acids long. CDR1 is SGHTA and CDR2 is FQGTGA in the germline V gene. V shed 2 bases and J shed 7 bases, with 26 bases lying between them. The CDR3 DNA is TGTGCCAGCAGCTTACTGCTAGGGACGGCCTTTAACCCTGGTGAAAAACTGTTTTTT. Residues: CASSLLLGTAFNPGEKLFF. The full variable domain, with the rest looked up from reference TRBV7-3 and TRBJ1-4, is GAGVSQTPSNKVTEKGKYVELRCDPISGHTALYWYRQSLGQGPEFLIYFQGTGAADDSGLPNDRFFAVRPEGSVSTLKIQRTERGDSAVYLCASSLLLGTAFNPGEKLFFGSGTQLSVL.

The gene calls are TRBV11-2 and TRBJ1-2; D remains unclear. Germline CDR1 reads SGHAT; CDR2 reads FQNNGV. The ends were cut back, 3 bases at V and 4 bases at J, with 12 bases in the middle. This CDR3 is built from 14 residues. The CDR3 coding sequence is TGTGCCAGCAGCTTGGCAGGTTTATCCTATGGCTACACCTTC. Amino acids: CASSLAGLSYGYTF.

The chain couples TRBV7-8 to TRBJ2-7; possible D gene TRBD2, 6 bases. Trimming shortened V by 4 bases and J by 4 bases, and 17 bases separated the two germline ends. Germline lookup yields CDR1 SGHVS and CDR2 FQNEAQ. This CDR3 spans 15 amino acids. CDR3 in DNA: TGTGCCAGCAGCTCTGGCCGGGACTGGAGATACGAGCAGTACTTC. Protein: CASSSGRDWRYEQYF. The whole variable domain, filled in from reference TRBV7-8 and TRBJ2-7, reads GAGVSQSPRYKVAKRGQDVALRCDPISGHVSLFWYQQALGQGPEFLTYFQNEAQLDKSGLPSDRFFAERPEGSVSTLKIQRTQQEDSAVYLCASSSGRDWRYEQYFGPGTRLTVT.

This clone has only one observation. This chain joins TRBV10-1 and TRBJ2-2, with D possibly being TRBD1 (6 bases). CDR1 WNHNN and CDR2 SYGVQD come from the germline V gene (reference sequence). The CDR3 is 15 residues long. Trimming took 2 bases from V and 4 from J, leaving 11 bases between them. The CDR3 here is CASSETGHLTGELFF. CDR3 in DNA: TGCGCCAGCAGTGAGACGGGACATCTCACCGGGGAGCTGTTTTTT.

The chain combines TRBV11-2 with TRBJ1-2; D possibly corresponds to TRBD1 (5 bases). The CDR3 sequence is 13 residues long. Deletions cut 0 bases from V and 6 bases from J, with 8 bases between. Germline V gene sequence: CDR1 SGHAT, CDR2 FQNNGV. The CDR3, as DNA: TGTGCCAGCAGCTTAGATAGGGGCCATGGCTACACCTTC. Translation gives CASSLDRGHGYTF.

The rearrangement uses TRBV20-1 and TRBJ2-4; possibly TRBD2 for D (5 bases). V lost 5 bases, J lost 7 bases, and 9 bases lay in between. The length of the CDR3 is 11 residues. Germline values: CDR1 DFQATT, CDR2 SNEGSKA (reference sequence). CDR3 sequence reads: CSASLANIQYF. CDR3 nucleotides: TGCAGTGCTTCCCTAGCTAACATTCAGTACTTC.

This rearrangement joins TRBV7-3 to TRBJ2-1, with 7 nucleotides matching TRBD2. Germline V CDR1 and CDR2: SGHTA, FQGTGA. V shed 5 bases, J shed 7 bases, and the junction held 14 bases outside the gene matches. The CDR3 extends over 16 amino acids. CDR3 amino acids: CASSPNAGVGWNEQFF. CDR3 sequence (DNA): TGTGCCAGCAGCCCAAATGCGGGAGTGGGGTGGAATGAGCAGTTCTTC.

V is TRBV7-9 and J is TRBJ1-2; 8 positions agree with TRBD1. Germline CDR1 and CDR2: SEHNR and FQNEAQ (reference sequence). With 5 bases clipped from V and 5 bases from J, the junction kept 4 bases outside the gene matches. The CDR3 spans 13 residues. CDR3 DNA: TGTGCCAGCAGCACGACAGGGGCATATGGCTACACCTTC. It encodes CASSTTGAYGYTF.

V and J are TRBV5-1 and TRBJ1-1; the D is unclear. This CDR3 is 14 amino acids long. V shed 3 bases and J shed 0 bases, with 9 bases lying between them. Germline CDR1 is SGHRS and CDR2 is YFSETQ. CDR3 region: CASSYPEMNTEAFF. CDR3 bases: TGCGCCAGCAGCTATCCAGAGATGAACACTGAAGCTTTCTTT.

The genes are TRBV27 and TRBJ1-5; tentative D call: TRBD1 (6 bases). The germline gives CDR1 MNHEY, CDR2 SMNVEV (reference sequence). The CDR3 totals 15 residues. The V gene lost 3 bases and the J gene lost 2 bases, with 11 bases spanning the gap. CDR3 amino acids: CASSFVGGGNQPQHF. CDR3 coding DNA: TGTGCCAGCAGTTTCGTAGGGGGTGGCAATCAGCCCCAGCATTTT.

V gene TRBV11-2 combines with J gene TRBJ2-7, with 14 bases aligning to TRBD2. The CDR3 covers 15 residues. From germline, CDR1 is SGHAT and CDR2 FQNNGV. V lost 5 bases to trimming and J lost 7 bases; unmatched junction nucleotides: 7. The CDR3 is CASSPGLAGEGEQYF. CDR3 DNA: TGTGCCAGCAGCCCGGGACTAGCGGGAGAGGGGGAGCAGTACTTC.

This clone was picked up one time. This chain links TRBV12-1 with TRBJ2-7; the D call TRBD1 from the table was never checked on the DNA. TRBV12-1 is termed a pseudogene. The CDR3 loop spans 14 amino acids. CDR3 nucleotides: TGTGCCAGCAGCTACGGGGACAGGGGCTACGAGCAGTACTTC. Encoded protein: CASSYGDRGYEQYF.

This chain joins TRBV7-6 and TRBJ1-4, with D unresolved. This CDR3 has 13 residues. Germline loops: CDR1 SGHVS, CDR2 FNYEAQ. Trimming removed 5 bases from V and 6 bases from J, with 10 bases in between. CDR3 nucleotide sequence: TGTGCCAGCAGCCGGATGGAGGATGAAAAACTGTTTTTT. Translation: CASSRMEDEKLFF.

The chain couples TRBV6-6 to TRBJ1-4; D might be TRBD1 (5 bases). V was clipped by 2 bases and J by 7 bases, with 11 bases between them. Germline V lookup: CDR1 MNHNY, CDR2 SVGAGI (reference sequence). The CDR3 extends over 14 amino acids. The CDR3 DNA follows: TGTGCCAGCAGTTACGGGGCAGGGAGTGAAAAACTGTTTTTT. Translation: CASSYGAGSEKLFF.

This chain links TRBV5-6 with TRBJ2-2; the match to TRBD1 covers 7 bases. CDR3 length equals 15 residues. Germline V gene lookup returns CDR1 SGHDT and CDR2 YYEEEE. Trimming removed 6 bases from V and 3 bases from J; junction bases left unmatched: 8. This CDR3 is CASTFQGDYTGELFF. The CDR3 DNA is TGTGCCAGCACCTTCCAGGGGGATTACACCGGGGAGCTGTTTTTT.

This clone was detected once. V and J are TRBV18 and TRBJ1-5; weak D call: TRBD1 (6 bases). The germline gives CDR1 KGHSH, CDR2 LQKENI. V was shortened by 6 bases and J by 7 bases, with 16 bases between the two germline ends. This CDR3 comprises 14 residues. The CDR3 here is CASSSVQGTQPQHF. CDR3 DNA sequence: TGTGCCAGCTCCTCTGTACAGGGAACCCAGCCCCAGCATTTT.

About this clone: The identical CDR3 is also encoded by other nucleotide sequences in the sample. V is TRBV5-6 and J is TRBJ1-5, with a possible D match to TRBD1 (5 bases). The CDR3 runs 15 residues. The V and J ends lost 2 bases and 6 bases respectively, with 15 bases between them. Germline assignment: CDR1 SGHDT and CDR2 YYEEEE. Here the CDR3 DNA reads TGTGCCAGCAGCTTTTCGCAGGGACGGGGTCAGCCCCAGCATTTT. Encoded protein: CASSFSQGRGQPQHF.

The chain carries TRBV4-1 and TRBJ1-3, with D unclear. This CDR3 region has 18 residues. Germline V gene lookup returns CDR1 MGHRA and CDR2 YSYEKL. V was clipped by 1 base and J by 1 base, with 17 bases between them. CDR3 bases: TGCGCCAGCAGCCAAGCGACCGGGATTTACGGGTCTGGAAACACCATATATTTT. Its protein is CASSQATGIYGSGNTIYF.

The chain combines TRBV5-1 with TRBJ2-7; D possibly uses TRBD1 or TRBD2 (5 bases each). Germline CDR1 and CDR2: SGHRS and YFSETQ. V was clipped by 4 bases and J by 5 bases, with 22 bases between them. CDR3 length: 16 amino acids. The CDR3 DNA reads TGCGCCAGCAGCGGGGGTTACGGGACCCCGTCAGACGAGCAGTACTTC. Translation gives CASSGGYGTPSDEQYF.

The chain has TRBV6-1 and TRBJ2-3; D tentatively fits TRBD1 or TRBD2 (5 bases each). Germline V lookup: CDR1 MNHNS, CDR2 SASEGT. V lost 9 bases and J 8 bases, leaving 9 bases between the germline ends. This CDR3 contains 10 residues. CDR3 in amino acids: CASGAGTQYF. Here the CDR3 DNA reads TGTGCCAGTGGGGCGGGTACGCAGTATTTT.

The gene calls are TRBV9 and TRBJ1-5; a weak D match, TRBD1 (6 bases). V lost 3 bases and J lost 5, with 18 bases in between. Germline loops: CDR1 SGDLS, CDR2 YYNGEE. CDR3 length equals 16 residues. The CDR3 reads CASSEDVGGADQPQHF. DNA for the CDR3: TGTGCCAGCAGCGAGGATGTGGGGGGCGCGGATCAGCCCCAGCATTTT.

The chain combines TRBV18 with TRBJ2-7, with 9 bases that match TRBD1. From germline, CDR1 is KGHSH and CDR2 LQKENI. J was trimmed by 1 base and V by 3 bases; bases with no gene match: 10. The CDR3 loop spans 17 amino acids. CDR3 amino acids: CASSPSGQGRRSYEQYF. DNA of the CDR3: TGTGCCAGCTCACCGTCAGGACAGGGGCGGAGGTCCTACGAGCAGTACTTC.

CDR3 region: CASSRLRLASDTQYF. The CDR3 nucleotides read TGTGCCAGCAGTCGACTCCGGCTAGCCTCAGATACGCAGTATTTT. The V gene is TRBV28, the J gene TRBJ2-3, with D maybe TRBD2 (5 bases). The CDR3 is 15 amino acids. CDR1 is MDHEN, CDR2 SYDVKM, per germline. Deletions cut 5 bases from V and 4 bases from J, with 16 bases between.

This chain joins TRBV14 and TRBJ2-3; no definite D call. V gave up 4 bases and J gave up 2 bases, with 7 bases separating them. In germline, CDR1 is SGHDN, CDR2 FVKESK. The CDR3 length is 13 residues. Here the CDR3 DNA reads TGTGCCAGCAGCCGGCAGCTCACAGATACGCAGTATTTT. Encoded protein: CASSRQLTDTQYF.

CDR3 nucleotides: TGTGCCAGCAGTTCGGGGACAGCTATGGGCGAGCAGTACTTC. Its translation is CASSSGTAMGEQYF. The V gene is TRBV6-5, the J gene TRBJ2-7; 7 bases match TRBD1. There are 14 residues in the CDR3. J lost 6 bases, V lost 4 bases, and 9 bases had no gene match. Germline CDR1 is MNHEY and CDR2 is SVGAGI.